This TCR beta chain stems from a study of cytomegalovirus exposure and HLA in healthy donors. PCR involved 60 Vbeta and 13 Jbeta primers. TCRdb's table, derived via immunoSEQ multiplex PCR, lists solely in-frame clones and lacks some. The sample includes approximately 170,000 clones, approximately 80% of them seen just once. For this clone: The antigen is unknown.

Study outcomes and limitations: Later analysis identified 16,951 TCR beta sequences associated with HLA alleles, using a false discovery rate threshold of 0.05. A later analysis appeared to link common viral pathogens to several of the most significant clusters.

This CDR3 comprises 14 residues. Germline CDR1 is LGHNA and CDR2 is YSLEER. The J segment lost 3 bases and the V segment lost 2 bases, leaving 4 bases of the junction unmatched. The receptor was derived from a woman in her fifties or sixties in good health and CMV-seronegative. This chain joins TRBV4-3 and TRBJ2-7; 7 positions match TRBD1. Material for sequencing was PBMCs. In DNA, the CDR3 is TGCGCCAGCAGCCAATCCAGGGGGAACTACGAGCAGTACTTC. It yields the protein CASSQSRGNYEQYF.